Below, 28 T cell receptor beta chains from the same sample are listed, as sequenced in a study of blood T cell repertoires in COVID-19. The assay was immunoSEQ multiplex PCR, and TCRdb's table has in-frame clones only and misses some. The sample has fewer than 350,000 clones, around 90% seen once. Input material: PBMCs or T cells enriched from blood (not recorded which). All receptors come from a woman aged 40-49 years with acute COVID-19.

The chain uses TRBV18 and TRBJ2-1; 10 positions match TRBD2. CDR1 is KGHSH and CDR2 is LQKENI in the germline V gene. Losses at the gene ends were 3 bases for V and 7 bases for J; bases not matched to a gene: 12. The CDR3 is 17 amino acids. CDR3 nucleotides: TGTGCCAGCTCACCGGCTTTTAGCGGGGGGATTAATAATGAGCAGTTCTTC. Translation: CASSPAFSGGINNEQFF. The complete variable domain, with remaining parts taken from reference TRBV18 and TRBJ2-1, reads NAGVMQNPRHLVRRRGQEARLRCSPMKGHSHVYWYRQLPEEGLKFMVYLQKENIIDESGMPKERFSAEFPKEGPSILRIQQVVRGDSAAYFCASSPAFSGGINNEQFFGPGTRLTVL.

This clone was seen just once. The chain couples TRBV7-2 to TRBJ2-7, with 9 bases lining up with TRBD2. Germline CDR1 is SGHTA and CDR2 is FQGNSA. V trimming: 2 bases; J trimming: 3 bases; junction bases outside the gene matches: 11. The CDR3 consists of 17 residues. The CDR3 loop reads CASSLSGSGGGGYEQYF. The CDR3 nucleotides read TGTGCCAGCAGCTTAAGTGGTAGCGGGGGAGGGGGCTACGAGCAGTACTTC.

The chain links TRBV5-1 to TRBJ1-1; a weak D match, TRBD1 (5 bases). The CDR3 loop spans 14 amino acids. The germline gives CDR1 SGHRS, CDR2 YFSETQ. The ends were cut back, 4 bases at V and 0 bases at J, with 10 bases in the middle. CDR3 nucleotides: TGCGCCAGCAGCATCGACAGCTTGAACACTGAAGCTTTCTTT. Amino acid sequence: CASSIDSLNTEAFF.

The chain carries TRBV13 and TRBJ1-1; D is uncertain. The CDR3 contains 14 residues. Germline lookup yields CDR1 PRHDT and CDR2 FYEKMQ (reference sequence). The V and J ends lost 6 bases and 0 bases respectively, with 11 bases between them. The CDR3 nucleotides are TGTGCCAGCAGAGATTATGCGATGAACACTGAAGCTTTCTTT. Encoded protein: CASRDYAMNTEAFF.

The CDR3 DNA reads as TGTGCCAGCAGCCAGGCGGGGAGCTCCTACAATGAGCAGTTCTTC. This encodes CASSQAGSSYNEQFF. The chain is built from TRBV9 and TRBJ2-1; the D gene is possibly TRBD2 (6 bases). CDR3 length equals 15 residues. V shed 4 bases and J shed 0 bases, with 11 bases lying between them. Germline-derived CDR1 and CDR2 are SGDLS and YYNGEE.

The sample holds one count of this clone. The chain uses TRBV12-3 or TRBV12-4 and TRBJ1-2; TRBD1 is a possible D gene (6 bases). The CDR3 runs 13 residues. The V and J ends lost 5 bases and 6 bases respectively, with 13 bases between them. The DNA for the CDR3 is TGTGCCAGCAGTCCTCGGGGGGCGAATGGCTACACCTTC. The encoded protein is CASSPRGANGYTF.

This clone was found once. The gene calls are TRBV5-1 and TRBJ1-6; D remains unclear. Trimming cost V 1 base and J 9 bases, with 8 bases left between them. The V gene's germline CDR1 is SGHRS and CDR2 YFSETQ. This CDR3 spans 13 amino acids. The CDR3 region is CASSLNIRSPLHF. The DNA for the CDR3 is TGCGCCAGCAGCTTGAATATCCGTTCACCCCTCCACTTT.

V usage is TRBV25-1 and J usage is TRBJ2-3; perhaps TRBD1 as D (7 bases). Trimming took off 8 bases at V and 5 bases at J, with 14 bases between the two ends. This CDR3 is built from 13 residues. Per the germline V gene, CDR1 is MGHDK and CDR2 is SYGVNS. The CDR3 sequence is CASAWQGGDTQYF. CDR3 sequence (DNA): TGTGCCAGCGCGTGGCAGGGGGGAGATACGCAGTATTTT.

The V call is TRBV6-2 or TRBV6-3, the J call TRBJ2-7; D not certain. The CDR3 extends over 13 amino acids. Germline V lookup: CDR1 MNHEY, CDR2 SVGEGT. V lost 2 bases and J 7 bases, leaving 12 bases between the germline ends. Here the CDR3 reads CASSYGQTREQYF. CDR3 bases: TGTGCCAGCAGTTACGGGCAGACCAGGGAGCAGTACTTC.

V and J are TRBV7-2 and TRBJ2-1; 7 bases match TRBD1. V lost 4 bases and J lost 2; bases outside the gene matches: 5. Germline CDR1 reads SGHTA; CDR2 reads FQGNSA. This CDR3 is built from 15 residues. The CDR3 loop reads CASSYNRGPYNEQFF. CDR3 bases: TGTGCCAGCAGCTACAACAGGGGTCCCTACAATGAGCAGTTCTTC.

The chain uses TRBV12-3 or TRBV12-4 and TRBJ2-7; D unresolved. The CDR3 has 13 residues. V dropped 4 bases and J dropped 2 bases, with 9 bases sitting between them. CDR3 protein: CASSSPNTYEQYF. For the CDR3, the DNA is TGTGCCAGCAGTTCCCCCAACACCTACGAGCAGTACTTC.

The V call is TRBV4-3, the J call TRBJ1-1; TRBD1 might be the D (5 bases). V was clipped by 0 bases and J by 1 base, with 12 bases between them. The CDR3 totals 16 residues. Germline loops: CDR1 LGHNA, CDR2 YSLEER. The CDR3 is CASSQDRGRENTEAFF. The CDR3 bases are TGCGCCAGCAGCCAAGATCGAGGCAGGGAGAACACTGAAGCTTTCTTT.

The rearrangement links TRBV18 to TRBJ2-7; TRBD1 matches 8 bases. Trimming at V came to 5 bases and at J to 0 bases, leaving 3 bases not matched to a gene. This CDR3 region has 14 residues. The V gene's germline CDR1 is KGHSH and CDR2 LQKENI. Here the CDR3 DNA reads TGTGCCAGCTCATCAGGACAGGGCTCCTACGAGCAGTACTTC. Protein product: CASSSGQGSYEQYF.

The chain joins TRBV7-9 to TRBJ2-1; 9 nucleotides agree with TRBD2. The CDR3 runs to 16 residues. Germline V gene sequence: CDR1 SEHNR, CDR2 FQNEAQ (reference sequence). Trimming at V came to 5 bases and at J to 3 bases, leaving 8 bases not matched to a gene. Here the CDR3 reads CASSDALAGNYNEQFF. CDR3 DNA sequence: TGTGCCAGCAGCGACGCTCTAGCGGGGAACTACAATGAGCAGTTCTTC.

The genes are TRBV18 and TRBJ2-7, with 14 bases identical to TRBD2. Germline V gene sequence: CDR1 KGHSH, CDR2 LQKENI. CDR3 length: 17 amino acids. The ends lost 3 bases at V and 5 bases at J; junction bases unmatched: 9. In DNA, the CDR3 is TGTGCCAGCTCACCGGGACTAGCGGGAGAGAAGTCTGACGAGCAGTACTTC. It is translated as CASSPGLAGEKSDEQYF.

This chain joins TRBV4-2 and TRBJ2-3; 12 positions match TRBD2. CDR3 size: 20 residues. Germline CDR1 reads LGHNA; CDR2 reads YNFKEQ. With 0 bases clipped from V and 0 bases from J, the junction kept 10 bases outside the gene matches. The CDR3 region has the DNA TGTGCCAGCAGCCAAGATTGGCCACTAGCGGGGGGACATAGCACAGATACGCAGTATTTT. Encoded protein: CASSQDWPLAGGHSTDTQYF.

The chain has TRBV11-3 and TRBJ2-1; TRBD1 agrees at 9 bases. J was trimmed by 4 bases and V by 5 bases; bases with no gene match: 9. From germline, CDR1 is SGHNT and CDR2 YENEEA. The CDR3 sequence is 16 residues long. The DNA for the CDR3 is TGTGCCAGCAGCGGCGCAAGGACAGGGGATTACAATGAGCAGTTCTTC. Translated: CASSGARTGDYNEQFF.

This chain connects TRBV6-5 to TRBJ2-1, with TRBD1 identical over 10 bases. The CDR3 sequence is 13 residues long. The ends lost 4 bases at V and 7 bases at J; junction bases unmatched: 1. Germline values: CDR1 MNHEY, CDR2 SVGAGI. CDR3 DNA: TGTGCCAGCAGTTGGACAGGGGGGAATGAGCAGTTCTTC. Translation: CASSWTGGNEQFF.

The genes are TRBV2 and TRBJ1-5; TRBD1 aligns across 7 bases. Germline CDR1 reads SNHLY; CDR2 reads FYNNEI. The junction had 6 bases not matched to a gene; V was cut back by 5 bases and J by 2 bases. The CDR3 consists of 15 residues. The CDR3 sequence is CASSPRTGGNQPQHF. The CDR3 DNA reads TGTGCCAGCAGTCCTCGGACAGGCGGCAATCAGCCCCAGCATTTT.

The gene calls are TRBV9 and TRBJ2-7, with 9 bases identical to TRBD2. V trimming: 0 bases; J trimming: 2 bases; junction bases outside the gene matches: 3. This CDR3 has 15 amino acids. Germline-derived CDR1 and CDR2 are SGDLS and YYNGEE. The chain's CDR3 is CASSVASGDTYEQYF. The CDR3 nucleotides are TGTGCCAGCAGCGTAGCTAGCGGGGATACCTACGAGCAGTACTTC.

The chain joins TRBV7-9 to TRBJ2-3; D not certain. Trimming stripped 1 base from V and 5 bases from J, with 10 bases between. The CDR3 covers 14 residues. The germline CDR1 and CDR2 sequences are SEHNR and FQNEAQ (reference sequence). The CDR3 reads CASSLVAGEDTQYF. CDR3 in DNA: TGTGCCAGCAGCTTAGTGGCAGGCGAAGATACGCAGTATTTT.

The chain has TRBV5-1 and TRBJ2-1; TRBD2 matches 9 bases. The junction had 6 bases not matched to a gene; V was cut back by 1 base and J by 1 base. The CDR3 has 17 residues. The germline V gene encodes CDR1 SGHRS and CDR2 YFSETQ. DNA of the CDR3: TGCGCCAGCAGCTTGCCCCCCCTAGCGGGGTCCTACAATGAGCAGTTCTTC. Protein sequence: CASSLPPLAGSYNEQFF.

The V call is TRBV15, the J call TRBJ1-4; TRBD1 matches 9 bases. V shed 4 bases and J 7 bases; nucleotides not matched to a gene: 19. CDR1 and CDR2 (germline): LNHNV, YYDKDF (reference sequence). The CDR3 covers 19 residues. CDR3 amino acids: CATSTPSRTIQGAFEKLFF. DNA for the CDR3: TGTGCCACCAGCACTCCGTCCCGCACTATACAGGGGGCTTTTGAAAAACTGTTTTTT.

The V and J genes are TRBV4-1 and TRBJ2-1; 8 bases are shared with TRBD2. CDR1 is MGHRA, CDR2 YSYEKL, per germline. V lost 0 bases to trimming and J lost 0 bases; unmatched junction nucleotides: 4. This CDR3 comprises 17 residues. DNA for the CDR3: TGCGCCAGCAGCCAAGATCCGGGGGGGAGCTCCTACAATGAGCAGTTCTTC. The encoded protein is CASSQDPGGSSYNEQFF.

CDR3 bases: TGTGCCAGCAGCCCACGGACTAGCGGGGGCACAGATACGCAGTATTTT. It encodes CASSPRTSGGTDTQYF. V is TRBV3-1 (or the pseudogene TRBV3-2) and J is TRBJ2-3; 12 bases agree with TRBD2. CDR3 size: 16 residues. Germline loops: CDR1 LGHDT, CDR2 YNNKEL (reference sequence). With V trimmed by 4 bases and J by 1 base, 3 bases remained unmatched.

The chain recombines TRBV6-1 with TRBJ1-5; D is uncertain. In germline, CDR1 is MNHNS, CDR2 SASEGT. Trimming took off 2 bases at V and 1 base at J, with 6 bases between the two ends. The CDR3 is 14 residues long. CDR3 nucleotide sequence: TGTGCCAGCAGTGAAATGGGCAGCAATCAGCCCCAGCATTTT. Translating it yields CASSEMGSNQPQHF.

As regards this clone: The junction does not match germline at one end; this may be a read error. In nucleotides, the CDR3 is TGTGCCAGCAGTTACGCCGCTGGGACAGGGTCCAAGTTCTTC. It translates to CASSYAAGTGSKFF. This sequence joins TRBV6-2 or TRBV6-3 and TRBJ1-2; 9 positions match TRBD1. The CDR3 runs to 14 residues. The germline CDR1 and CDR2 sequences are MNHEY and SVGEGT.

The chain links TRBV24-1 to TRBJ2-3, with D possibly TRBD1 on 5 matching bases. This CDR3 is 14 amino acids long. Trimming shortened V by 5 bases and J by 4 bases, and 12 bases separated the two germline ends. The germline V gene encodes CDR1 KGHDR and CDR2 SFDVKD. In DNA, the CDR3 is TGTGCCACCAGTGGGTGGCAGGGATCAGATACGCAGTATTTT. Encoded protein: CATSGWQGSDTQYF.